Listed below are T cell receptor beta chains from one sample, sequenced in a study of T cells after yellow fever vaccination. Using its own MiXCR run on the 5' RACE reads, TCRdb lists one record per CDR3 protein. The data show roughly 65,000 distinct CDR3 sequences, with around 6.2% seen just once and under 2.5% held by the top ten. This material consisted of CD4+ T cells sorted from PBMCs, taken roughly 15 days after the first yellow fever vaccination. The receptors derive from a man aged 18 to 30 who received the YFV17D yellow fever vaccine. The CDR3 runs from the conserved cysteine through the conserved F or W. The D gene is left open where the match is weak. Clone size is given for some rows only: seen once, a few or many times, or a class if the clone is expanded.

D: .
size: many
V: TRBV18
J: TRBJ1-4
CDR3: CASSPGGVGEKLFF
DNA: TGTGCCAGCTCACCAGGGGGCGTCGGTGAAAAACTGTTTTTT

D: .
size: many
V: TRBV12-3/TRBV12-4
J: TRBJ2-5
CDR3: CASSPRPEETQYF
DNA: TGTGCCAGCAGTCCCCGGCCCGAAGAGACCCAGTACTTC

D: TRBD1
size: many
V: TRBV5-1
J: TRBJ2-3
CDR3: CASSLTGTVSSDTQYF
DNA: TGCGCCAGCAGCTTGACCGGGACAGTGTCGTCAGATACGCAGTATTTT

D: .
size: many
V: TRBV2
J: TRBJ1-1
CDR3: CASSEVENTEAFF
DNA: TGTGCCAGCAGTGAAGTCGAGAACACTGAAGCTTTCTTT

D: .
size: many
V: TRBV7-7
J: TRBJ2-2
CDR3: CASSLAYTGELFF
DNA: TGTGCTAGCAGCTTAGCCTACACCGGGGAGCTGTTTTTT

D: TRBD1
size: many
V: TRBV20-1
J: TRBJ2-3
CDR3: CSASRGLYTDTQYF
DNA: TGCAGTGCTTCCAGGGGGCTTTACACAGATACGCAGTATTTT

D: TRBD1
size: many
V: TRBV4-2
J: TRBJ1-1
CDR3: CASSQGTGLNTEAFF
DNA: TGTGCCAGCAGCCAAGGGACAGGTTTGAACACTGAAGCTTTCTTT

D: TRBD1
size: many
V: TRBV11-2
J: TRBJ1-5
CDR3: CASSSPRTGSWDNQPQHF
DNA: TGTGCCAGCAGCTCTCCCCGGACAGGGTCATGGGACAATCAGCCCCAGCATTTT

D: TRBD2
size: many
V: TRBV11-2
J: TRBJ2-3
CDR3: CASSFRGLTSGGPDTQYF
DNA: TGTGCCAGCAGCTTTAGGGGGCTGACTAGCGGGGGGCCAGATACGCAGTATTTT

D: .
size: many
V: TRBV12-3/TRBV12-4
J: TRBJ1-5
CDR3: CASGLRAPGNQPQHF
DNA: TGTGCCAGCGGCCTCCGCGCCCCTGGCAATCAGCCCCAGCATTTT

D: .
size: many
V: TRBV5-1
J: TRBJ2-2
CDR3: CASTRIRGDNTGELFF
DNA: TGCGCCAGCACACGAATCAGAGGGGACAACACCGGGGAGCTGTTTTTT

D: TRBD1
size: many
V: TRBV7-2
J: TRBJ1-2
CDR3: CASSSYDRGHGYTF
DNA: TGTGCCAGCAGCTCTTACGACAGGGGGCACGGCTACACCTTC

D: TRBD2
size: few
V: TRBV7-6
J: TRBJ2-5
CDR3: CASSLRGGRGETQYF
DNA: TGTGCCAGCAGCCTCCGCGGGGGTCGTGGGGAGACCCAGTACTTC

D: .
size: many
V: TRBV28
J: TRBJ2-4
CDR3: CASSSQRLPSKNIQYF
DNA: TGTGCCAGCAGCTCCCAACGCCTTCCATCCAAAAACATTCAGTACTTC

D: TRBD2
size: many
V: TRBV10-3
J: TRBJ2-4
CDR3: CAISASGGENIQYF
DNA: TGTGCCATCAGTGCTAGCGGGGGCGAAAACATTCAGTACTTC

D: TRBD1
size: many
V: TRBV3-1
J: TRBJ1-1
CDR3: CASSQDDRGPKAFF
DNA: TGTGCCAGCAGCCAGGATGACAGGGGTCCTAAAGCTTTCTTT

D: .
size: many
V: TRBV7-2
J: TRBJ1-2
CDR3: CASSFTVNPDSYGYTF
DNA: TGTGCCAGCAGCTTTACCGTTAACCCAGATTCATATGGCTACACCTTC

D: TRBD1
size: many
V: TRBV28
J: TRBJ2-2
CDR3: CASTDRGLNTGELFF
DNA: TGTGCCAGCACGGACAGGGGGTTGAACACCGGGGAGCTGTTTTTT

D: .
size: many
V: TRBV5-1
J: TRBJ2-2
CDR3: CASSFIFGQNTGELFF
DNA: TGCGCCAGCAGCTTCATTTTCGGGCAGAACACCGGGGAGCTGTTTTTT

D: .
size: many
V: TRBV7-8
J: TRBJ2-3
CDR3: CASSFGPDTQYF
DNA: TGTGCCAGCAGCTTTGGGCCAGATACGCAGTATTTT

D: TRBD2
size: many
V: TRBV7-2
J: TRBJ2-3
CDR3: CASSGGTSGGLRRDTQYF
DNA: TGTGCCAGCAGCGGAGGGACTAGCGGGGGCCTAAGAAGAGATACGCAGTATTTT

D: .
size: few
V: TRBV7-2
J: TRBJ1-5
CDR3: CASSFGGGRSNQPQHF
DNA: TGTGCCAGCAGCTTCGGAGGGGGGCGTAGCAATCAGCCCCAGCATTTT

D: .
size: many
V: TRBV3-1
J: TRBJ1-3
CDR3: CASNRGGPGNTIYF
DNA: TGTGCCAGCAACCGAGGGGGGCCTGGAAACACCATATATTTT

D: TRBD2
size: many
V: TRBV4-1
J: TRBJ2-1
CDR3: CASSPIRGGIYNEQFF
DNA: TGCGCCAGCAGCCCGATACGGGGGGGCATTTACAATGAGCAGTTCTTC

D: .
size: many
V: TRBV28
J: TRBJ1-5
CDR3: CASSSSGDVQPQHF
DNA: TGTGCCAGCAGCAGCTCGGGAGATGTTCAGCCCCAGCATTTT

D: TRBD1
size: many
V: TRBV20-1
J: TRBJ2-1
CDR3: CSRTGVYNEQFF
DNA: TGCAGTCGGACAGGGGTATACAATGAGCAGTTCTTC

D: .
size: many
V: TRBV28
J: TRBJ2-3
CDR3: CASSLRGGNTQYF
DNA: TGTGCCAGCAGTTTGCGAGGCGGGAATACGCAGTATTTT

D: TRBD2
size: many
V: TRBV20-1
J: TRBJ2-3
CDR3: CSASPTSGGTDTQYF
DNA: TGCAGTGCTAGTCCGACTAGCGGCGGCACAGATACGCAGTATTTT

D: .
size: many
V: TRBV12-3/TRBV12-4
J: TRBJ2-7
CDR3: CASSSDIAEQYF
DNA: TGTGCCAGCAGTTCCGACATCGCCGAGCAGTACTTC

D: .
size: many
V: TRBV11-2
J: TRBJ2-2
CDR3: CASSLRRLRTGELFF
DNA: TGTGCCAGCAGCTTAAGACGTCTACGCACCGGGGAGCTGTTTTTT

D: .
size: many
V: TRBV29-1
J: TRBJ2-1
CDR3: CSVEAGSYNEQFF
DNA: TGCAGCGTTGAGGCAGGCTCCTACAATGAGCAGTTCTTC

D: .
size: many
V: TRBV7-2
J: TRBJ2-4
CDR3: CASSHHTGRDKNIQYF
DNA: TGTGCCAGCAGCCATCATACAGGGAGGGACAAAAACATTCAGTACTTC

D: .
size: many
V: TRBV6-5
J: TRBJ1-1
CDR3: CASSFGAVIGVTEAFF
DNA: TGTGCCAGCAGTTTTGGGGCGGTTATCGGGGTGACTGAAGCTTTCTTT

D: .
size: many
V: TRBV28
J: TRBJ1-6
CDR3: CASSLGQILTNYNSPLHF
DNA: TGTGCCAGCAGTTTAGGCCAGATCCTTACTAATTATAATTCACCCCTCCACTTT

D: .
size: many
V: TRBV5-1
J: TRBJ1-5
CDR3: CASSLEPDQPQHF
DNA: TGCGCCAGCAGCTTGGAACCCGATCAGCCCCAGCATTTT

D: TRBD1
size: many
V: TRBV2
J: TRBJ2-5
CDR3: CASNDRVQETQYF
DNA: TGTGCCAGCAACGACAGGGTCCAGGAGACCCAGTACTTC

D: .
size: many
V: TRBV15
J: TRBJ1-2
CDR3: CATRTVTGNYGYTF
DNA: TGTGCCACCAGGACGGTGACAGGCAATTATGGCTACACCTTC

D: .
size: many
V: TRBV7-3
J: TRBJ1-1
CDR3: CASSLTGDTEAFF
DNA: TGTGCCAGCAGCTTAACAGGGGACACTGAAGCTTTCTTT

D: TRBD1
size: .
V: TRBV5-8
J: TRBJ2-7
CDR3: CASSLDRQGVQYF
DNA: TGTGCCAGCAGCTTGGATCGACAGGGTGTTCAGTACTTC

D: .
size: many
V: TRBV10-3
J: TRBJ1-1
CDR3: CASARQGSNTEAFF
DNA: TGTGCCAGTGCGCGTCAGGGATCGAACACTGAAGCTTTCTTT

D: .
size: many
V: TRBV28
J: TRBJ1-4
CDR3: CASSSRDATNEKLFF
DNA: TGTGCCAGCAGTTCAAGGGACGCAACTAATGAAAAACTGTTTTTT

D: .
size: many
V: TRBV7-2
J: TRBJ2-7
CDR3: CASSLGGGYYEQYF
DNA: TGTGCCAGCAGCTTAGGCGGCGGCTACTACGAGCAGTACTTC

D: .
size: many
V: TRBV5-1
J: TRBJ2-5
CDR3: CASSLPVGAGQETQYF
DNA: TGCGCCAGCAGCTTGCCGGTTGGAGCGGGTCAAGAGACCCAGTACTTC

D: .
size: many
V: TRBV5-1
J: TRBJ2-5
CDR3: CASSGGTAPLQETQYF
DNA: TGCGCCAGCAGCGGGGGGACAGCGCCCCTACAAGAGACCCAGTACTTC

D: TRBD1
size: many
V: TRBV6-1
J: TRBJ2-3
CDR3: CASSEALGQGPTDTQYF
DNA: TGTGCCAGCAGTGAAGCGCTCGGACAGGGCCCCACAGATACGCAGTATTTT

D: TRBD2
size: few
V: TRBV20-1
J: TRBJ2-3
CDR3: CSVRTSGQGTDTQYF
DNA: TGCAGTGTTCGGACTAGCGGACAAGGCACAGATACGCAGTATTTT

D: .
size: many
V: TRBV11-2
J: TRBJ2-5
CDR3: CASSYETGAAVETQYF
DNA: TGTGCCAGCAGCTACGAGACGGGGGCCGCGGTAGAGACCCAGTACTTC

D: .
size: many
V: TRBV12-3/TRBV12-4
J: TRBJ1-2
CDR3: CASSLEREFYGYTF
DNA: TGTGCCAGCAGTTTAGAAAGGGAGTTTTATGGCTACACCTTC

D: .
size: many
V: TRBV5-1
J: TRBJ1-2
CDR3: CASSLEAGWQGYTF
DNA: TGCGCCAGCAGCTTGGAGGCGGGTTGGCAAGGCTACACCTTC